The TCR beta chain described here comes from a study of blood T cells in healthy people across ages. Study-wide findings and caveats: For the donors, CMV status was unknown and possibly confounded expanded clonotype changes. Unsorted PBMC material precluded a definitive naive versus antigen-experienced comparison.

Together with a sample-barcoded 5' primer, a J-beta primer mix was included in a second PCR lasting about 7 to 12 cycles. TCRdb independently ran MiXCR on the 5' RACE reads; one entry per CDR3 protein. The sample records 2 million or so distinct CDR3 sequences, 40% to 55% being singletons. CDR3 length: 13 amino acids. Germline values: CDR1 MNHEY, CDR2 SVGEGT. On this clonotype: Its specificity is unknown.

This sequence was found in a woman between 40 and 50 years old in good health. The chain is built from TRBV6-2 or TRBV6-3 and TRBJ2-4; D unresolved. The J call may be incorrect, as the DNA end agrees better with TRBJ2-7. Sequenced input: blood. CDR3 in DNA: TGTGCCAGCAGTCCGCAGTGGGGTGACGAGCAGTACTTC. This gives the protein CASSPQWGDEQYF.